The sequence of this TCR beta chain was determined in a study of blood T cell repertoires in COVID-19. Study-wide background: Specimens from acute and convalescent COVID-19 originated in the United States, Italy and Spain. From T cells, B-cell-depleted T cells, or PBMCs came the material, which was cDNA or gDNA.

From germline, CDR1 is LGHNA and CDR2 YNFKEQ. Trimming pared 1 base from V and 1 base from J, leaving 17 bases between. The CDR3 totals 17 residues. In the original workflow: How many nucleated cells were present was estimated from reference gene primer amplification. Some clones are missing from TCRdb's copy, which holds only in-frame ones; the method was immunoSEQ multiplex PCR. The V and J calls and the clone size are those of that table, but D and trimming were determined from the DNA. The repertoire holds 40,000 to 55,000 clones, with more than 75% as singletons. The specimen sequenced was peripheral blood. This rearrangement joins TRBV4-2 to TRBJ2-7, with D perhaps TRBD2 (5 bases). The sequence derives from a human donor in a cohort sampled during active COVID-19. CDR3 residues: CASSQAPSGSGSYEQYF. Here the CDR3 DNA reads TGTGCCAGCAGCCAAGCCCCAAGCGGTAGTGGTTCCTACGAGCAGTACTTC.